The 7 T cell receptor beta chains in this list originate from one sample, sequenced in a study of shared clonotypes between healthy human individuals (dated by TCRdb to the early 2020s). The protocol used for the library was the immunoSEQ multiplex PCR assay. This is the immuneACCESS table as TCRdb keeps it, with only in-frame sequences that have V and J called. A part of the clones is gone; compared with another copy, unresolved V genes explain less than half, and the rest is unexplained. The sample table lists roughly 2.6 million clones, approximately 94% of them with a count of one. The leading ten clones occupy about 0.13% of the sample. Sequenced input: naive CD4+ T cells sorted from blood. The meaning of the sample's cell subset or site label: CD45RA+ positively selected. The source of these receptors is a man aged 18 to 29 in good health.

The chain links TRBV7-2 to TRBJ2-5; D remains ambiguous. V was cut by 3 bases and J by 5 bases, with 7 bases left in between. CDR1 and CDR2 from the germline V gene are SGHTA and FQGNSA. This CDR3 contains 12 residues. The DNA of the CDR3 is TGTGCCAGCAGCTTGCTGGTGGAGACCCAGTACTTC. Translated, it gives CASSLLVETQYF. Variable domain in full (rest from reference TRBV7-2 and TRBJ2-5): GAGVSQSPSNKVTEKGKDVELRCDPISGHTALYWYRQSLGQGLEFLIYFQGNSAPDKSGLPSDRFSAERTGGSVSTLTIQRTQQEDSAVYLCASSLLVETQYFGPGTRLLVL.

This chain links TRBV28 with TRBJ1-2, with TRBD1 identical over 9 bases. The CDR3 length is 15 residues. Per germline, CDR1 MDHEN and CDR2 SYDVKM. The V and J ends lost 3 bases and 10 bases, in that order; junction bases with no gene match: 12. The CDR3 reads CASSLVNPGQGDYTF. In DNA, the CDR3 is TGTGCCAGCAGTTTGGTGAATCCGGGACAGGGCGACTACACCTTC.

This clone was seen only once. The rearrangement joins TRBV19 to TRBJ1-1; TRBD1 is a possible D gene (5 bases). Germline CDR1 and CDR2: LNHDA and SQIVND (reference sequence). V was cut by 3 bases and J by 5 bases, with 13 bases left in between. CDR3 size: 14 residues. The CDR3 nucleotides read TGTGCCAGTAGTATTGGAGGGGTGGAGACTGAAGCTTTCTTT. Protein sequence: CASSIGGVETEAFF.

The rearrangement uses TRBV18 and TRBJ1-3; possible D gene TRBD1, 5 bases. The CDR3 sequence is 17 residues long. Germline lookup yields CDR1 KGHSH and CDR2 LQKENI. V was shortened by 3 bases and J by 0 bases, with 15 bases between the two germline ends. CDR3 residues: CASSPYTTTVSGNTIYF. The DNA of the CDR3 is TGTGCCAGCTCACCTTATACGACGACAGTCTCTGGAAACACCATATATTTT.

The V and J genes are TRBV5-1 and TRBJ2-1; TRBD2 matches 10 bases. The germline V gene encodes CDR1 SGHRS and CDR2 YFSETQ. CDR3 length: 15 residues. V was clipped by 4 bases and J by 4 bases; unmatched bases: 5. CDR3: CASSGLAGDYNEQFF. The CDR3 nucleotides read TGCGCCAGCAGCGGCCTAGCGGGGGATTACAATGAGCAGTTCTTC.

The gene calls are TRBV7-9 and TRBJ2-5, with TRBD2 matching 8 bases. Losses at the gene ends were 3 bases for V and 3 bases for J; bases not matched to a gene: 3. Germline lookup yields CDR1 SEHNR and CDR2 FQNEAQ (reference sequence). The CDR3 has 14 amino acids. The CDR3 nucleotides read TGTGCCAGCAGCTTCTTAGCGGGGAAAGAGACCCAGTACTTC. Amino acids: CASSFLAGKETQYF.

This rearrangement joins TRBV7-8 to TRBJ2-7; 11 bases align to TRBD2. Per the germline V gene, CDR1 is SGHVS and CDR2 is FQNEAQ. The CDR3 covers 15 residues. V gave up 5 bases and J gave up 0 bases; unmatched junction bases: 3. The CDR3 bases are TGTGCCAGCAGCCTACTAGCGGGGGACTCCTACGAGCAGTACTTC. This translates into CASSLLAGDSYEQYF.